This T cell receptor beta chain was sequenced during a study of blood T cells in healthy people across ages (dated by TCRdb to the mid-2010s). For context, the study as a whole: In model experiments, roughly one uniquely barcoded TCR beta cDNA molecule per two T cells was captured by template switching. Using deep sequencing normalized with unique cDNA molecular identifiers, the study measured how TCR beta repertoire diversity changes with age. The donors were divided into four age groups: young (average approximately 17 years), middle-aged (under 40), aged (approximately 62) and long-lived (about 90). Two additional independent replicas of 1 million unique cDNA reads from the same blood draw were analyzed for two donors (one aged 18 to 30 and one aged 80 or older). What the study reported, not specific to this receptor: A strong correlation was found between observed TCR beta diversity and the percentage of naive T cells measured by flow cytometry. Estimates of total diversity based on one million sequenced T cells were regarded as lower bounds and as underestimates. The long-lived group showed more naive CD4+ T cells, fewer expanded clones and increased TCR diversity than the aged group, suggesting age selection. Because profiling used bulk unsorted PBMCs, naive and antigen-experienced compartments could not be compared conclusively. Observed TCR beta diversity per million T cells fell roughly linearly with age, and a significant reduction was already apparent by age roughly 41. Because donor CMV infection status was unknown, age-related changes in expanded clonotypes were potentially confounded.

Libraries came from 5' RACE. Sequencer: Illumina HiSeq 2500. The second PCR ran for about 6 to 12 cycles and used a J-beta primer mix along with a sample-barcoded 5' primer. Each TCR beta cDNA molecule received a unique molecular identifier from a template-switch 5' adaptor carrying 12 random nucleotides. Each sample yielded at least 2.5 million CDR3-containing paired-end reads. First-strand cDNA was synthesized from all RNA with the Mint cDNA synthesis kit, primed by a TRBC-specific oligonucleotide. Following uracil-DNA glycosylase treatment, all cDNA underwent a first 18-cycle PCR with the universal primers M1SS and BC2_uni_R. The authors processed their data as follows. For normalization, 1 million high-quality reads, each with a distinct molecular identifier, were randomly selected from each sample. Instead of being binned into consensus sequences, reads that shared molecular identifiers were thrown out. MiTCR, set to a Q25 quality threshold and the strictest error-elimination algorithm, was used for CDR3 identification, clonotype clustering and error correction. Lower-bound total TCR beta diversity was estimated with a nonparametric unseen species model using Euler transformation. The raw public reads went through TCRdb reprocessing: fastp at Q25, MiXCR clone calling, in-frame beta chains kept. Duplicate CDR3 protein sequences are folded into a single record with the most common DNA and genes. These V and J calls originate from TCRdb's pipeline instead of the authors' own analysis. The sample profile shows more than 500,000 distinct CDR3 sequences; 27% of them were found once. The ten biggest clones cover approximately 3.6% of the sample.

Note on this clonotype: No cognate antigen has been identified for it. The input lacks base qualities; no much larger clone sits a single base away.

The germline V gene (reference sequence) yields MNHEY for CDR1 and SMNVEV for CDR2. The CDR3 sequence holds 17 residues, the cysteine and phenylalanine included. The sequence is cut down to CDR3 DNA, 51 bases in frame from base 1. Donors were 35 to 40 systemically healthy Caucasian individuals from Russia aged roughly 6 to 100 years. Approximately 9.3 milliliters of peripheral blood were drawn from each donor into EDTA-treated Vacutainer tubes. PBMCs were isolated by Ficoll-Paque density-gradient centrifugation, with at least 7 million obtained per sample. Trizol reagent was used to extract total RNA from PBMCs, with at least 5 micrograms per sample. The percentages of naive CD45RAhigh/CD27high T cells were determined by flow cytometry on a PBMC aliquot from every donor. The same data also contributed to another study, on T cells of mothers and their children. Looking at the second paper: The donors were nine systemically healthy Caucasian individuals, made up of three mothers and their six children. cDNA synthesis used all of the extracted RNA, with approximately 1.4 ug of RNA in each 15 ul reaction. In the second PCR, the M1S primer added sample barcodes and 2-4 random nucleotides. Each mother yielded over 8.5 million TCR beta CDR3 reads and each child roughly 2.9 million reads. In both related and unrelated pairs, thymic selection shapes the output of TCR recombination in a similar way, with inherited differences having only a minor effect. Normalized repertoire overlap was always found to be slightly, but never significantly, higher in related mother-child pairs than in unrelated mother-child pairs. No persistent microchimeric T cell clones were found, with a detection sensitivity of 85 to 100 clones per million clonotypes. The study used deep NGS to compare TCR beta repertoires of mothers and children, seeking features distinguishing related mother-child pairs from unrelated individuals. Mothers averaged about 40 +/- 4 years of age and children averaged around 10 +/- 4 years. After adapters were ligated using NEBNext reagents, the libraries underwent 100+100 nt paired-end sequencing on an Illumina HiSeq 2000. To avoid cross-contamination, the mother libraries and the child libraries were prepared a month apart and sequenced in separate runs. For each donor, somewhere between roughly 450,000 and 2,100,000 distinct TCR beta clonotypes were identified. Naive TCR beta clonotypes were estimated from low-frequency clonotypes matched to each donor's FACS-determined naive share, without sorting.

This TCR was recovered from a boy aged 2 to 10 in good health. Sequenced material: blood. The chain is made from TRBV27 and TRBJ2-5, and 12 bases in between align with TRBD2. Gene TRBJ2-1 matches the end of the DNA better, so the J call may be wrong. The bases are TGTGCCAGCAGTTTATTTCTAGCGGGGGGGCTCCACAATGAGCAGTTCTTC. This yields the protein CASSLFLAGGLHNEQFF.